This TCR beta chain originates from a study of T cell responses to AZD1222 COVID-19 vaccine. Background on the study: Pooling of second doses given at about 4 or about 12 weeks was done. Whole-study findings and limits: The donor group comprised mostly white British people and more females; the analysis possibly underestimated clonal diversity. A rise in Spike-specific TCR breadth and depth followed two AZD1222 doses. Spike-spanning, vaccine-associated CD4 TCRs were dominant at 160-218 and 743-854.

The CDR3 has 12 residues. V was pared by 7 bases and J by 3 bases, with 9 bases between. Germline CDR1 reads MDHEN; CDR2 reads SYDVKM. A remark on this clone: Its antigen remains unknown.

The data were produced by immunoSEQ multiplex PCR, yet TCRdb's version contains in-frame clones alone and is incomplete. The sample consists of 90,000 to 130,000 clones, 87% of them appearing once. This TCR derives from an adult in good health. Specimen: peripheral blood, collected on day 0 of AZD1222 vaccination. The genes are TRBV28 and TRBJ1-1; D might be TRBD1 (5 bases). The CDR3 protein is CASTPGHTEAFF. CDR3 DNA sequence: TGTGCCAGCACCCCGGGGCACACTGAAGCTTTCTTT.